Only a few counts were recorded for the clone carrying this T cell receptor (beta chain). MiXCR, applied by TCRdb to the 5' RACE reads, yields one record per CDR3 protein. The sample holds 450,000 to 550,000 distinct CDR3 sequences; 15% to 20% are singletons and the top ten take over 11%. The data are from a study of T cells after yellow fever vaccination. There are 15 residues in the CDR3. The trim removed 5 bases at V and 3 bases at J, leaving 7 bases unmatched. The chain uses TRBV12-3 or TRBV12-4 and TRBJ1-5, with 7 nucleotides matching TRBD1. This TCR came from a man aged 30-40 years who received the YFV17D yellow fever vaccine. Sequenced material: PBMCs, taken 15 days after the yellow fever booster vaccination. Written as DNA, the CDR3 is TGTGCCAGCAGTCCCGGGACAGCGATCAATCAGCCCCAGCATTTT. This sequence encodes CASSPGTAINQPQHF.